These 21 T cell receptor beta chains were sequenced from one sample in a study of blood T cell repertoires in COVID-19. Some clones are missing from TCRdb's copy, which holds only in-frame ones; the method was immunoSEQ multiplex PCR. This table has over 350,000 clones, 70% to 90% appearing once. The source material was PBMCs or T cells enriched from blood (not recorded which). These receptors all come from a woman between 18 and 30 years old who had recovered from COVID-19.

The V gene is TRBV7-9, the J gene TRBJ2-4; D gene unclear. The CDR3 has 16 amino acids. The V end lost 8 bases, the J end lost 7 bases, and 24 bases lay between the germline ends. The germline CDR1 and CDR2 sequences are SEHNR and FQNEAQ (reference sequence). DNA of the CDR3: TGTGCCAGCGGTAATCTAAATCGACCCGACAAGAACATTCAGTACTTC. Its translation is CASGNLNRPDKNIQYF.

In this sample, this clone turned up once. A junction end diverges from the germline sequence, so it may reflect a read error. Here the CDR3 DNA reads TGTGCTAGCAGCTTACGGACAGGGGTAAATGAAAAACTGTTTTTT. Translated: CASSLRTGVNEKLFF. This chain uses TRBV7-7 with TRBJ1-4, with TRBD1 matching 9 bases. This CDR3 comprises 15 residues. The V gene's germline CDR1 is SSHAT and CDR2 FNYEAQ (reference sequence).

The J gene is TRBJ1-2, the V gene TRBV28; TRBD1 matches at 8 bases. CDR3 size: 15 residues. CDR1 is MDHEN, CDR2 SYDVKM, per germline. Trimming cost V 4 bases and J 5 bases; bases outside gene matches: 9. The chain's CDR3 is CASSSPGGAEYGYTF. For the CDR3, the DNA is TGTGCCAGCAGTTCCCCAGGGGGCGCAGAATATGGCTACACCTTC.

This sequence joins TRBV29-1 and TRBJ2-7, with D possibly TRBD1 on 5 matching bases. This CDR3 has 14 residues. Deletions cut 7 bases from V and 3 bases from J, with 19 bases between. Germline CDR1 is SQVTM and CDR2 is ANQGSEA. The CDR3 coding sequence is TGCAGCGCCCTCAGGGCAGGATTCTTCTACGAGCAGTACTTC. It yields the protein CSALRAGFFYEQYF.

This clone was recorded a few times. The CDR3 DNA reads as TGTGCCAGCAGCCTCCCGGGTACAGATACGCAGTATTTT. Translating it yields CASSLPGTDTQYF. The chain links TRBV7-3 to TRBJ2-3; unclear D gene. CDR3 length: 13 residues. Germline V gives CDR1 SGHTA, CDR2 FQGTGA. V was pared by 5 bases and J by 3 bases, with 9 bases between.

The V gene is TRBV4-3, the J gene TRBJ1-1; 11 bases are a match to TRBD1. Looked up from germline, CDR1 is LGHNA and CDR2 is YSLEER. The CDR3 consists of 16 residues. With 1 base clipped from V and 4 bases from J, the junction kept 5 bases outside the gene matches. CDR3 sequence (DNA): TGCGCCAGCAGCCAAGCCTATGGGACAGGGGGCACTGAAGCTTTCTTT. As protein: CASSQAYGTGGTEAFF.

J is TRBJ2-7 and V is TRBV14; D gene uncertain. Trimming cost V 0 bases and J 2 bases, with 17 bases left between them. Looked up from germline, CDR1 is SGHDN and CDR2 is FVKESK. The CDR3 spans 17 residues. The CDR3 bases are TGTGCCAGCAGCCAAGATGCCTTTCGAGCGTACACCTACGAGCAGTACTTC. Residues: CASSQDAFRAYTYEQYF.

The gene calls are TRBV6-2 or TRBV6-3 and TRBJ2-1, with 10 bases matching TRBD1. This CDR3 contains 17 residues. Trimming at V came to 5 bases and at J to 1 base, leaving 8 bases not matched to a gene. The germline CDR1 and CDR2 sequences are MNHEY and SVGEGT. CDR3 nucleotide sequence: TGTGCCAGCAGTCCCCCCCCGGGACAGGGGTCCTACAATGAGCAGTTCTTC. Amino acid sequence: CASSPPPGQGSYNEQFF.

The chain employs TRBV15 and TRBJ2-1; possibly TRBD2 for D (5 bases). CDR3 length equals 12 residues. Trimming pared 1 base from V and 9 bases from J, leaving 7 bases between. The germline gives CDR1 LNHNV, CDR2 YYDKDF (reference sequence). The CDR3 is CATSRAAGEQFF. The CDR3 nucleotides read TGTGCCACCAGCAGAGCTGCGGGTGAGCAGTTCTTC.

This clone is medium-sized in the sample. The rearrangement joins TRBV6-2 or TRBV6-3 to TRBJ1-4; 7 nucleotides line up with TRBD1. The CDR3 covers 14 residues. The germline CDR1 and CDR2 sequences are MNHEY and SVGEGT. The J segment lost 5 bases and the V segment lost 5 bases, leaving 5 bases of the junction unmatched. The DNA of the CDR3 is TGTGCCAGCAGTCTTGGACAGGAAAATGAAAAACTGTTTTTT. It codes for CASSLGQENEKLFF.

The V call is TRBV19, the J call TRBJ1-5; the D is unclear. The germline V gene has CDR1 LNHDA and CDR2 SQIVND (reference sequence). The CDR3 is 16 amino acids. Trimming took off 1 base at V and 1 base at J, with 11 bases between the two ends. Here the CDR3 reads CASSIVTGVSNQPQHF. As DNA, the CDR3 is TGTGCCAGTAGTATAGTAACCGGGGTCAGCAATCAGCCCCAGCATTTT.

This rearrangement joins TRBV7-3 to TRBJ2-7; 8 bases align to TRBD1. The CDR3 covers 14 residues. The V gene end was trimmed by 6 bases and the J gene end by 0 bases; junction bases not matched to a gene: 4. Per germline, CDR1 SGHTA and CDR2 FQGTGA. This CDR3 is CASRQTGDSYEQYF. The CDR3 DNA follows: TGTGCCAGCAGACAGACAGGGGACTCCTACGAGCAGTACTTC. The full variable domain, with the rest looked up from reference TRBV7-3 and TRBJ2-7, is GAGVSQTPSNKVTEKGKYVELRCDPISGHTALYWYRQSLGQGPEFLIYFQGTGAADDSGLPNDRFFAVRPEGSVSTLKIQRTERGDSAVYLCASRQTGDSYEQYFGPGTRLTVT.

The J gene is TRBJ1-2, the V gene TRBV5-1; D unclear. The CDR3 spans 12 residues. The V end lost 4 bases, the J end lost 3 bases, and 7 bases lay between the germline ends. In germline, CDR1 is SGHRS, CDR2 YFSETQ. The CDR3 nucleotides are TGCGCCAGCAGCGGCGCGGACTATGGCTACACCTTC. It is translated as CASSGADYGYTF.

The V call is TRBV7-3, the J call TRBJ2-1; 9 bases align to TRBD1. This CDR3 region has 15 residues. Germline V lookup: CDR1 SGHTA, CDR2 FQGTGA. V was pared by 5 bases and J by 3 bases, with 5 bases of the junction left unmatched. The CDR3 DNA sequence: TGTGCCAGCAGCCCGGGGACAGGGTTCTACAATGAGCAGTTCTTC. As protein: CASSPGTGFYNEQFF.

The V and J genes are TRBV4-2 and TRBJ2-1, with D perhaps matching TRBD2 (6 bases). Germline loops: CDR1 LGHNA, CDR2 YNFKEQ. CDR3 length: 16 amino acids. The ends were cut back, 1 base at V and 7 bases at J, with 17 bases in the middle. The CDR3 DNA follows: TGTGCCAGCAGCCAAGCAGGCATAGGGGCGGGGAATGAGCAGTTCTTC. It is translated as CASSQAGIGAGNEQFF.

The rearrangement links TRBV7-2 to TRBJ1-3; 7 nucleotides agree with TRBD1. This CDR3 region has 15 residues. The germline V gene has CDR1 SGHTA and CDR2 FQGNSA. The J segment lost 4 bases and the V segment lost 1 base, leaving 4 bases of the junction unmatched. The CDR3 spells CASSLDRGEGNTIYF. In DNA form, the CDR3 reads TGTGCCAGCAGCTTAGACAGGGGAGAAGGAAACACCATATATTTT. Based on the CDR3 plus reference TRBV7-2 and TRBJ1-3, the full variable domain is GAGVSQSPSNKVTEKGKDVELRCDPISGHTALYWYRQSLGQGLEFLIYFQGNSAPDKSGLPSDRFSAERTGGSVSTLTIQRTQQEDSAVYLCASSLDRGEGNTIYFGEGSWLTVV.

This clone has a single count. The genes are TRBV6-5 and TRBJ2-7; a possible D gene is TRBD2 (5 bases). CDR1 and CDR2 from the germline V gene are MNHEY and SVGAGI. This CDR3 region has 13 residues. Trimming stripped 7 bases from V and 5 bases from J, with 15 bases between. DNA of the CDR3: TGTGCCAGCACAACCGGACTGATACACGAGCAGTACTTC. Residues: CASTTGLIHEQYF.

The rearrangement joins TRBV30 to TRBJ1-2; 10 positions agree with TRBD1. V lost 5 bases, J lost 7 bases, and 4 bases stayed unmatched. Per the germline V gene, CDR1 is GTSNPN and CDR2 is SVGIG (reference sequence). This CDR3 is built from 12 residues. The CDR3: CAWGQGVRGYTF. The CDR3 coding sequence is TGTGCCTGGGGACAGGGGGTACGTGGCTACACCTTC.

The chain recombines TRBV2 with TRBJ1-2, with D possibly matching TRBD1 (6 bases). CDR1 SNHLY and CDR2 FYNNEI come from the germline V gene. The length of the CDR3 is 13 residues. V was cut by 1 base and J by 5 bases, with 8 bases left in between. The CDR3 loop is CASSEDREYGYTF. Written as DNA, the CDR3 is TGTGCCAGCAGTGAAGACAGGGAGTATGGCTACACCTTC.

The chain recombines TRBV30 with TRBJ1-1; tentatively, D is TRBD1 (6 bases). CDR1 is GTSNPN and CDR2 is SVGIG in the germline V gene (reference sequence). The CDR3 consists of 13 residues. The V end lost 1 base, the J end lost 2 bases, and 8 bases lay between the germline ends. CDR3 residues: CAWSDRANTEAFF. The CDR3 coding sequence is TGTGCCTGGAGTGACAGGGCCAACACTGAAGCTTTCTTT.

The V gene is TRBV7-3, the J gene TRBJ1-1; the D gene is possibly TRBD1 (5 bases). The germline gives CDR1 SGHTA, CDR2 FQGTGA. The CDR3 has 14 residues. Deletions cut 3 bases from V and 3 bases from J, with 11 bases between. CDR3 bases: TGTGCCAGCAGCTTGACAGTAAAGGACACTGAAGCTTTCTTT. This codes for CASSLTVKDTEAFF.